The 20 T cell receptor beta chains below all came from one sample that was sequenced in a study of cytomegalovirus exposure and HLA in healthy donors. PCR employed 60 Vbeta and 13 Jbeta primers. Sequencing was performed with immunoSEQ multiplex PCR; in TCRdb, only in-frame clones are kept and a portion is missing. This sample has about 150,000 clones; 73% occur once, and the top ten carry 1.5% to 2%. Sequencing was done on a sample of PBMCs. All receptors come from a woman aged 18 to 35 in good health and CMV-seronegative.

This clone was picked up one time. Germline is not matched at one junction end, which may reflect a read error. This CDR3 is also generated by other DNA sequences in the sample. The chain recombines TRBV7-9 with TRBJ2-7; D is uncertain. The CDR3 covers 12 residues. CDR1 is SEHNR, CDR2 FQNEAQ, per germline (reference sequence). The CDR3 is CSSSPRGYEQYF. CDR3 bases: TGTTCCAGCAGCCCCCGCGGCTACGAGCAGTACTTC.

The J gene is TRBJ2-3, the V gene TRBV28; 8 bases fit TRBD2. With 2 bases clipped from V and 1 base from J, the junction kept 5 bases outside the gene matches. The CDR3 length is 16 residues. CDR1 MDHEN and CDR2 SYDVKM come from the germline V gene. The DNA for the CDR3 is TGTGCCAGCAGTTTAGGCGCGGGAGGTGGCACAGATACGCAGTATTTT. This sequence encodes CASSLGAGGGTDTQYF.

This chain uses TRBV6-1 with TRBJ1-5; D is unresolved. The CDR3 loop spans 18 amino acids. V lost 4 bases and J lost 2, with 21 bases in between. Germline CDR1 and CDR2: MNHNS and SASEGT. The CDR3 reads CASSAGGRELSGNQPQHF. The CDR3 DNA reads TGTGCCAGCAGTGCGGGAGGACGGGAACTCTCTGGCAATCAGCCCCAGCATTTT.

V and J are TRBV11-2 and TRBJ1-2; a weak D match, TRBD1 (6 bases). Deletions cut 4 bases from V and 4 bases from J, with 22 bases between. Germline assignment: CDR1 SGHAT and CDR2 FQNNGV. The CDR3 totals 17 residues. CDR3 nucleotide sequence: TGTGCCAGCAGCTCGTTAAGAAAGGGGGGGCGCGGCTATGGCTACACCTTC. Translating it yields CASSSLRKGGRGYGYTF.

This chain links TRBV28 with TRBJ2-3; possibly TRBD1 for D (5 bases). CDR1 is MDHEN, CDR2 SYDVKM, per germline. This CDR3 has 14 amino acids. V was cut by 6 bases and J by 0 bases, with 10 bases left in between. CDR3 sequence: CASSWGTSTDTQYF. The CDR3 bases are TGTGCCAGCAGCTGGGGCACTAGCACAGATACGCAGTATTTT.

The chain is built from TRBV18 and TRBJ1-2; tentative D call: TRBD1 (6 bases). Deletions cut 4 bases from V and 5 bases from J, with 14 bases between. Germline V gives CDR1 KGHSH, CDR2 LQKENI. This CDR3 is built from 14 residues. The CDR3 nucleotides read TGTGCCAGCTCACTTCAGGACAGACGATATGGCTACACCTTC. Translating it yields CASSLQDRRYGYTF.

This chain connects TRBV19 to TRBJ1-1, with 8 positions matching TRBD1. V was clipped by 5 bases and J by 4 bases; unmatched bases: 3. The CDR3 length is 13 residues. From germline, CDR1 is LNHDA and CDR2 SQIVND (reference sequence). The DNA for the CDR3 is TGTGCCAGTAGTGCAACAGGGGGCACTGAAGCTTTCTTT. Its translation: CASSATGGTEAFF.

Only one count was recorded for this clone. V gene TRBV7-9 combines with J gene TRBJ2-5; D unclear. There are 15 residues in the CDR3. V was trimmed by 3 bases and J by 4 bases, leaving 15 bases between them. Germline-derived CDR1 and CDR2 are SEHNR and FQNEAQ (reference sequence). CDR3 sequence: CASSFSRQAGETQYF. In DNA form, the CDR3 reads TGTGCCAGCAGCTTCTCCCGGCAGGCCGGAGAGACCCAGTACTTC.

The V call is TRBV27, the J call TRBJ1-5, with D possibly TRBD1 on 5 matching bases. The CDR3 length is 15 residues. From germline, CDR1 is MNHEY and CDR2 SMNVEV (reference sequence). V was clipped by 7 bases and J by 2 bases, with 15 bases between them. DNA of the CDR3: TGTGCCAGCAAGACAGAGTATAGCCGCAATCAGCCCCAGCATTTT. Translation gives CASKTEYSRNQPQHF.

V gene TRBV10-2 combines with J gene TRBJ2-5; TRBD2 aligns across 8 bases. Looked up from germline, CDR1 is WSHSY and CDR2 is SAAADI. This CDR3 comprises 15 residues. V lost 6 bases and J lost 2; bases outside the gene matches: 8. The CDR3 nucleotides are TGCGCCAGCAGGGTGCTAGCGGGCACACAAGAGACCCAGTACTTC. This encodes CASRVLAGTQETQYF.

The rearrangement joins TRBV5-6 to TRBJ2-1; 9 bases agree with TRBD1. V gave up 1 base and J gave up 6 bases; unmatched junction bases: 11. The CDR3 has 17 amino acids. From germline, CDR1 is SGHDT and CDR2 YYEEEE. The CDR3 DNA reads TGTGCCAGCAGCTTGATGGGGACAGGGCTCGTCGGCAATGAGCAGTTCTTC. This gives the protein CASSLMGTGLVGNEQFF.

In DNA, the CDR3 is TGTGCCAGCAGTTTTCCCGGGACAGGGGTAAACACTGAAGCTTTCTTT. Residues: CASSFPGTGVNTEAFF. The chain couples TRBV2 to TRBJ1-1; 10 nucleotides match TRBD1. The CDR3 has 16 residues. Germline CDR1 SNHLY, CDR2 FYNNEI. The junction had 8 bases not matched to a gene; V was cut back by 5 bases and J by 2 bases.

The chain carries TRBV6-5 and TRBJ2-5, with D possibly being TRBD2 (6 bases). V was cut by 6 bases and J by 7 bases, with 15 bases left in between. The CDR3 runs 13 residues. CDR1 is MNHEY and CDR2 is SVGAGI in the germline V gene. The DNA for the CDR3 is TGTGCCAGCAGAGAGTTGGGGGGAGGGACCCAGTACTTC. As protein: CASRELGGGTQYF.

This chain links TRBV12-5 with TRBJ2-1, with 7 bases lining up with TRBD2. The length of the CDR3 is 15 residues. Germline V gene data show CDR1 as LGHNT and CDR2 as FRNRAP. The junction had 7 bases not matched to a gene; V was cut back by 1 base and J by 7 bases. CDR3 DNA: TGTGCTAGTGGTTTGGGGGGGGGAGGTGTGAATGAGCAGTTCTTC. It yields the protein CASGLGGGGVNEQFF.

The V and J genes are TRBV5-1 and TRBJ1-5; D is possibly TRBD1 (5 bases). V gave up 4 bases and J gave up 3 bases, with 14 bases separating them. This CDR3 is built from 15 residues. CDR1 and CDR2 (germline): SGHRS, YFSETQ. The CDR3 DNA sequence: TGCGCCAGCAGCGCACGGCCAGGGTTCAATCAGCCCCAGCATTTT. Protein sequence: CASSARPGFNQPQHF.

The chain uses TRBV9 and TRBJ1-1, with D hard to call. The CDR3 loop spans 14 amino acids. Trimming removed 0 bases from V and 3 bases from J, with 9 bases in between. Germline loops: CDR1 SGDLS, CDR2 YYNGEE. This CDR3 reads CASSVVRVHTEAFF. In nucleotides, the CDR3 is TGTGCCAGCAGCGTAGTTCGGGTGCACACTGAAGCTTTCTTT.

V and J are TRBV29-1 and TRBJ2-5; D gene uncertain. Germline V lookup: CDR1 SQVTM, CDR2 ANQGSEA. Trimming shortened V by 5 bases and J by 2 bases, and 18 bases separated the two germline ends. The CDR3 contains 15 residues. The CDR3 here is CSVLPGGRLQETQYF. CDR3 DNA sequence: TGCAGCGTTCTACCTGGCGGCAGATTACAAGAGACCCAGTACTTC.

DNA of the CDR3: TGTGCCAGCAGTTCCGGGCTAGGGAGCGAGCCCCAGCATTTT. It specifies CASSSGLGSEPQHF. The chain recombines TRBV28 with TRBJ1-5, with no clear D. The CDR3 spans 14 residues. Trimming pared 4 bases from V and 8 bases from J, leaving 15 bases between. CDR1 is MDHEN and CDR2 is SYDVKM in the germline V gene.

The chain couples TRBV7-2 to TRBJ2-7, with D uncertain. Germline CDR1 and CDR2: SGHTA and FQGNSA. V was trimmed by 3 bases and J by 3 bases, leaving 9 bases between them. The CDR3 is 13 residues long. As DNA, the CDR3 is TGTGCCAGCAGCTTCCATCAAAACTACGAGCAGTACGTC. Amino acids: CASSFHQNYEQYV.

This chain connects TRBV9 to TRBJ1-6; no firm D call. The CDR3 extends over 14 amino acids. The V gene lost 2 bases and the J gene lost 4 bases, with 7 bases spanning the gap. Germline values: CDR1 SGDLS, CDR2 YYNGEE. The CDR3 DNA reads TGTGCCAGCAGCGTGCTATCTTATAATTCACCCCTCCACTTT. Residues: CASSVLSYNSPLHF.